The clone carrying this T cell receptor (beta chain) has ten or more counts. Each CDR3 protein gets one entry after TCRdb re-called the multiplex PCR reads with MiXCR. The sample holds some 120,000 distinct CDR3 sequences, 21% seen once. These data originate in a study of breast tumors, draining lymph nodes, adjacent tissues. There are 14 residues in the CDR3. Per germline, CDR1 MGHDK and CDR2 SYGVNS. With 4 bases removed from V and 8 bases from J, the gap between germline ends came to 14 bases. Samples came from axillary lymph nodes draining the breast cancer. The J gene is TRBJ1-4, the V gene TRBV25-1, with D hard to call. This clonotype originated in a female donor with breast cancer. Some clones in this sample may be carry-over from other donors' samples. Input material: axillary lymph node tissue. The CDR3 spells CASSADSRVEKLFF. The DNA of the CDR3 is TGTGCCAGCAGTGCCGACTCTCGGGTGGAAAAACTGTTTTTT.